The 22 T cell receptor beta chains below come from one sample, sequenced in a study of shared clonotypes between healthy human individuals. Profiled with immunoSEQ multiplex PCR; TCRdb holds only in-frame clones, not every one. Of about 2 million clones detected, roughly 94% appear once; the ten largest clones hold roughly 0.13%. Sequencing input: naive CD4+ T cells sorted from blood. This sample's subset: CD45RA+ positively selected. These receptors were taken from a man between 18 and 29 years old in good health.

This clone was picked up one time. The chain couples TRBV28 to TRBJ2-2; 8 bases line up with TRBD2. The CDR3 is made up of 14 amino acids. Germline CDR1 reads MDHEN; CDR2 reads SYDVKM. V lost 6 bases to trimming and J lost 6 bases; unmatched junction nucleotides: 6. The CDR3 nucleotides are TGTGCCAGCAGATATAGACTAGCGTCCGGGGAGCTGTTTTTT. Protein: CASRYRLASGELFF.

The chain is built from TRBV5-3 and TRBJ1-3, with D hard to call. TRBV5-3 is treated as an ORF (open reading frame) with a function not yet certain. V gave up 1 base and J gave up 0 bases, with 17 bases separating them. The CDR3 loop spans 18 amino acids. This chain's CDR3 is CARSLYSLGSFSGNTIYF. DNA of the CDR3: TGTGCCAGAAGCTTGTATTCATTGGGGAGCTTCTCTGGAAACACCATATATTTT.

With respect to this clone: Other DNA sequences in the sample encode the same CDR3. The genes are TRBV6-5 and TRBJ1-2; D is perhaps TRBD1 (5 bases). The length of the CDR3 is 15 residues. From germline, CDR1 is MNHEY and CDR2 SVGAGI. Trimming left V 4 bases short and J 2 bases short, with 14 bases between. The CDR3: CASSSLGTVNYGYTF. The CDR3 bases are TGTGCCAGCAGTTCCCTCGGGACGGTCAACTATGGCTACACCTTC.

The V call is TRBV10-2, the J call TRBJ1-4; D is undetermined. CDR1 is WSHSY and CDR2 is SAAADI in the germline V gene. This CDR3 is built from 19 residues. The V gene lost 0 bases and the J gene lost 1 base, with 18 bases spanning the gap. CDR3 sequence: CASSESTPAGLGTNEKLFF. CDR3 bases: TGCGCCAGCAGTGAGTCGACTCCAGCAGGCTTAGGAACTAATGAAAAACTGTTTTTT.

The genes are TRBV7-2 and TRBJ2-7, with D possibly matching TRBD1 (5 bases). The V and J ends lost 4 bases and 5 bases respectively, with 9 bases between them. Germline V CDR1 and CDR2: SGHTA, FQGNSA. The CDR3 totals 12 residues. DNA of the CDR3: TGTGCCAGCAGCTATGTAGGGGACGAGCAGTACTTC. Protein: CASSYVGDEQYF.

This clone was found once. The rearrangement uses TRBV10-3 and TRBJ2-5; the D is unclear. V dropped 4 bases and J dropped 4 bases, with 10 bases sitting between them. The CDR3 runs to 13 residues. The V gene's germline CDR1 is ENHRY and CDR2 SYGVKD. The CDR3 reads CAISVTLGETQYF. Written as DNA, the CDR3 is TGTGCCATCAGTGTCACCTTGGGAGAGACCCAGTACTTC.

Only one count was recorded for this clone. V gene TRBV29-1 combines with J gene TRBJ1-6; D gene ambiguous. Deletions cut 4 bases from V and 5 bases from J, with 9 bases between. The CDR3 covers 13 residues. Germline CDR1 and CDR2: SQVTM and ANQGSEA. CDR3 sequence (DNA): TGCAGCGTTGCGCATGGTGATAATTCACCCCTCCACTTT. Translated: CSVAHGDNSPLHF.

This clone is a singleton in its sample. This chain uses TRBV7-2 with TRBJ1-2; D may be TRBD1 (6 bases). This CDR3 spans 13 amino acids. V was clipped by 3 bases and J by 6 bases, with 11 bases between them. From germline, CDR1 is SGHTA and CDR2 FQGNSA. The CDR3 here is CASSFQGSHGYTF. The CDR3 region has the DNA TGTGCCAGCAGCTTCCAGGGGAGTCATGGCTACACCTTC.

The chain combines TRBV28 with TRBJ1-6; D is undetermined. Trimming cost V 8 bases and J 7 bases, with 15 bases left between them. Germline V CDR1 and CDR2: MDHEN, SYDVKM. The CDR3 extends over 14 amino acids. Here the CDR3 reads CASLTRRNNSPLHF. CDR3 in DNA: TGTGCCAGCTTGACTCGTCGGAACAATTCACCCCTCCACTTT.

Details on this clone: The sample holds other DNA sequences that translate to the same CDR3. The rearrangement uses TRBV6-6 and TRBJ2-7; D is unresolved. The CDR3 loop spans 13 amino acids. Trimming stripped 0 bases from V and 3 bases from J, with 6 bases between. Germline V gene sequence: CDR1 MNHNY, CDR2 SVGAGI (reference sequence). As DNA, the CDR3 is TGTGCCAGCAGTTACTCTGGTAACTACGAGCAGTACTTC. Translating it yields CASSYSGNYEQYF.

This clone was detected only once. This chain uses TRBV7-8 with TRBJ1-5, with D unresolved. Trimming removed 1 base at V and 1 base at J, with 8 bases between. Per germline, CDR1 SGHVS and CDR2 FQNEAQ. The CDR3 spans 15 residues. CDR3 in amino acids: CASSLGGVSNQPQHF. In DNA, the CDR3 is TGTGCCAGCAGCTTAGGAGGAGTAAGCAATCAGCCCCAGCATTTT.

The table lists this clone with a few counts. Other DNA variants within this sample encode the same CDR3. The chain joins TRBV5-1 to TRBJ2-7, with D perhaps matching TRBD1 (6 bases). Germline CDR1 reads SGHRS; CDR2 reads YFSETQ. Trimming shortened V by 0 bases and J by 4 bases, and 8 bases separated the two germline ends. This CDR3 has 13 amino acids. The CDR3 reads CASSLAQGYEQYF. The CDR3 DNA reads as TGCGCCAGCAGCTTGGCCCAGGGGTACGAGCAGTACTTC.

The chain uses TRBV30 and TRBJ1-4, with 8 bases fitting TRBD1. The CDR3 runs to 15 residues. V dropped 5 bases and J dropped 0; count of bases not matched to a gene: 5. CDR1 and CDR2 from the germline V gene are GTSNPN and SVGIG (reference sequence). The CDR3 DNA is TGTGCCTGGGGCCGGGACAGGACAACTAATGAAAAACTGTTTTTT. Amino acids: CAWGRDRTTNEKLFF.

This chain uses TRBV5-1 with TRBJ1-6, with TRBD1 matching 9 bases. The CDR3 spans 15 residues. In germline, CDR1 is SGHRS, CDR2 YFSETQ. V shed 4 bases, J shed 8 bases, and the junction held 7 bases outside the gene matches. CDR3 in amino acids: CASSATGGAYSPLHF. For the CDR3, the DNA is TGCGCCAGCAGCGCCACAGGGGGCGCTTATTCACCCCTCCACTTT.

The rearrangement joins TRBV30 to TRBJ1-4; no definite D call. The CDR3 loop spans 12 amino acids. The germline gives CDR1 GTSNPN, CDR2 SVGIG (reference sequence). Trimming pared 6 bases from V and 0 bases from J, leaving 5 bases between. CDR3 sequence: CACSATNEKLFF. The CDR3 DNA reads as TGTGCCTGTTCAGCAACTAATGAAAAACTGTTTTTT.

This chain links TRBV11-2 with TRBJ2-5; D gene uncertain. The ends were cut back, 5 bases at V and 1 base at J, with 14 bases in the middle. The CDR3 is 15 residues long. The germline V gene has CDR1 SGHAT and CDR2 FQNNGV. CDR3 coding DNA: TGTGCCAGCAGCCCCAATGGACCGCTCCAAGAGACCCAGTACTTC. It translates to CASSPNGPLQETQYF.

The chain has TRBV28 and TRBJ2-2, with a possible D match to TRBD2 (6 bases). This CDR3 comprises 15 residues. Trimming removed 8 bases from V and 4 bases from J, with 17 bases in between. Germline V gene lookup returns CDR1 MDHEN and CDR2 SYDVKM. The CDR3 spells CASEFGGAGTGELFF. CDR3 DNA: TGTGCCAGCGAGTTCGGAGGGGCTGGCACCGGGGAGCTGTTTTTT.

The chain couples TRBV28 to TRBJ2-7; 7 bases line up with TRBD1. V lost 10 bases to trimming and J lost 2 bases; unmatched junction nucleotides: 11. The CDR3 is made up of 14 amino acids. The germline CDR1 and CDR2 sequences are MDHEN and SYDVKM. CDR3 in amino acids: CATVYPGQTYEQYF. CDR3 bases: TGTGCCACCGTTTATCCGGGACAGACCTACGAGCAGTACTTC.

V and J are TRBV6-5 and TRBJ2-3, with D tentatively TRBD1 (5 bases). The V end was cut by 7 bases, the J end by 3 bases, with 11 bases between. Germline V CDR1 and CDR2: MNHEY, SVGAGI. The CDR3 loop spans 13 amino acids. The CDR3 nucleotides read TGTGCCAGCACCCGACAGCCTACAGATACGCAGTATTTT. Translation gives CASTRQPTDTQYF.

This clone was counted between two and nine times. The gene calls are TRBV5-4 and TRBJ2-5, with TRBD2 matching 11 bases. CDR1 is SGHNT, CDR2 YYREEE, per germline (reference sequence). The CDR3 is 15 residues long. Trimming removed 7 bases from V and 0 bases from J; junction bases left unmatched: 5. The DNA for the CDR3 is TGTGCCAGCGCTCGGACTAGCGGGTACCAAGAGACCCAGTACTTC. Protein product: CASARTSGYQETQYF.

J is TRBJ1-2 and V is TRBV5-1, with 8 bases aligning to TRBD1. The V gene end was trimmed by 5 bases and the J gene end by 3 bases; junction bases not matched to a gene: 6. The CDR3 has 14 residues. Looked up from germline, CDR1 is SGHRS and CDR2 is YFSETQ. CDR3 loop: CASRAGGSYYGYTF. The CDR3 DNA reads TGCGCCAGCAGGGCAGGGGGCTCGTACTATGGCTACACCTTC.

The chain recombines TRBV2 with TRBJ2-3; 9 positions agree with TRBD1. Germline V gives CDR1 SNHLY, CDR2 FYNNEI. The CDR3 spans 14 residues. V gave up 11 bases and J gave up 1 base; unmatched junction bases: 7. In DNA, the CDR3 is TGTGCCGGCCACGGGACAGGGCGCACAGATACGCAGTATTTT. This sequence encodes CAGHGTGRTDTQYF.